This T cell receptor beta chain was documented in a study of blood T cell repertoires in COVID-19 (TCRdb year 2020). The study in broad terms: The collaborator samples originated in the United States, Italy and Spain and spanned the acute and convalescent phases of COVID-19. The material from the prospective study consisted of cDNA or gDNA derived from T cells, B-cell-depleted T cells, or PBMCs. The dataset comprised deeply sampled blood TCRbeta repertoires from subjects exposed to, actively infected with, or recovered from COVID-19. A freely available public database, intended as a resource for researchers studying the immune response to SARS-CoV-2, is where the repertoires were released. Samples came from the ongoing ImmuneRACE study (first 160 participants) plus 1,254 subjects from 6 global collaborators. A de-identified subject ID, COVID-19 status, age in years and sex were almost always included in the sample metadata. Where available, HLA class I and class II types were taken from metadata supplied by the sample provider and were not determined by assay-based typing. The research as a whole found: The quantity of clinical and demographic metadata differed by source and by participant and was supplied without curation.

Collaborating institutions collected whole blood in K2EDTA tubes following their own protocols. Collaborator samples were shipped for TCRbeta analysis as frozen whole blood, isolated PBMCs, or DNA extracted from either sample type. The cysteine opens and the phenylalanine closes a CDR3 of 15 amino acids. Only CDR3 DNA is held: 45 bases, read in frame from base 1. V is cut back by 3 bases and J by 0 bases, with 5 bases in the junction unmatched. CDR1 and CDR2 are drawn from the germline V gene (reference sequence): GTSNPN, SVGIG. Worth noting for this clone: The antigen it recognizes is unknown. Base qualities are not at hand, and no much larger clone is one base apart.

TCRbeta CDR3 regions were amplified from genomic DNA using the immunoSEQ Assay, a bias-controlled multiplex PCR. Under the source paper's analysis protocol: The number of nucleated cells in each sample was estimated from the amplification of reference gene primers within the assay. To quantify the absolute abundance of each unique TCRbeta CDR3 rearrangement, sequence reads were collapsed and filtered. For each sample, productive Simpson clonality was calculated by taking the square root of Simpson's diversity index across productive rearrangements. In its TCRdb copy, this immuneACCESS table keeps in-frame sequences only and misses some clones. Where compared with another copy, unresolved V genes explain less than half of these, and the others have no known cause. V, J and clone size are taken as reported in that table, and D and trimming were inferred from the DNA itself. This sample holds under 110,000 clones; 70% to 80% were observed only once. The ten largest make up roughly 0.9% of the sample.

The sequence is built from TRBV30 and TRBJ2-3, with 8 bases in between that match TRBD2. The TCR was taken from a human donor with acute or convalescent COVID-19. The donor label of this sample is uncertain. Input material: peripheral blood. The CDR3 region: CAWRPGGASTDTQYF. DNA sequence: TGTGCCTGGAGGCCCGGGGGGGCGAGCACAGATACGCAGTATTTT. The CDR3 plus the reference TRBV30 and TRBJ2-3 genes for the other parts give the full variable domain: SQTIHQWPATLVQPVGSPLSLECTVEGTSNPNLYWYRQAAGRGLQLLFYSVGIGQISSEVPQNLSASRPQDRQFILSSKKLLLSDSGFYLCAWRPGGASTDTQYFGPGTRLTVL.